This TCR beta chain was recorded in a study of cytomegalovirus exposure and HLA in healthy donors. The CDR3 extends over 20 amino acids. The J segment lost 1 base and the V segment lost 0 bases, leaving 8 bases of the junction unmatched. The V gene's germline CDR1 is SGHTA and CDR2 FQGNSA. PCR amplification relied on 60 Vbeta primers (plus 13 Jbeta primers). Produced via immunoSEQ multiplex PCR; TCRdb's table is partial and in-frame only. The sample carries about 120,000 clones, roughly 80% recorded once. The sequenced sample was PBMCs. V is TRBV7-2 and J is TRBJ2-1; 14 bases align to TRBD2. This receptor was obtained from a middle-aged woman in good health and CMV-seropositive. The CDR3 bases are TGTGCCAGCAGCTTAGCGGGGGCGACTAGCGGGAGGGGATCCTACAATGAGCAGTTCTTC. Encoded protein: CASSLAGATSGRGSYNEQFF.